This T cell receptor (beta chain) came from a study of T cells in Graves' hyperthyroidism and ophthalmopathy. Study as a whole: Peripheral blood was acquired at first diagnosis, ahead of any therapy whatsoever.

This clonotype was counted at least ten times. Its antigen remains unidentified. Unmatched junction bases numbered 2, after V lost 4 bases and J lost 3 bases. The CDR3 has 14 residues. Germline V gene lookup returns CDR1 ENHRY and CDR2 SYGVKD. Study-level results: Blood samples included most of the expanded thyroid clonotypes exceeding 0.001.

The TCR beta CDR3 regions underwent amplification using RNA transcripts as the source. HTBI primers were employed in a first-round RT-PCR of the TCR CDR3. TCRdb called the multiplex PCR reads again in MiXCR, with one record for every CDR3 protein. This table has around 340,000 distinct CDR3 sequences, about a sixth appearing once. V is TRBV10-3 and J is TRBJ2-5; 10 nucleotides agree with TRBD2. Material: blood. The origin of this receptor is a woman in her 30s with Graves' hyperthyroidism that later progressed to Graves' ophthalmopathy. The CDR3 protein is CAISVAGGKETQYF. The DNA for the CDR3 is TGTGCCATCAGTGTAGCGGGGGGTAAAGAGACCCAGTACTTC.